Below are 19 T cell receptor beta chains sequenced from a single sample in a study of T cell changes during pregnancy in multiple sclerosis. Generated by immunoSEQ multiplex PCR, the TCRdb table keeps only in-frame clones and is missing some. The data hold 55,000 to 70,000 clones, with around 91% observed a single time. The specimen comprised peripheral blood, sampled after pregnancy. All receptors come from a female donor with multiple sclerosis, enrolled in a pregnancy study.

This clone was seen a few times. This chain joins TRBV4-1 and TRBJ1-1; 8 bases line up with TRBD1. The J segment lost 8 bases and the V segment lost 0 bases, leaving 8 bases of the junction unmatched. Germline assignment: CDR1 MGHRA and CDR2 YSYEKL. The CDR3 consists of 15 residues. CDR3 amino acids: CASSQDGTGRTEAFF. DNA for the CDR3: TGCGCCAGCAGCCAAGACGGGACAGGCCGAACAGAAGCTTTCTTT.

The chain links TRBV4-1 to TRBJ2-3; D might be TRBD1 (6 bases). Looked up from germline, CDR1 is MGHRA and CDR2 is YSYEKL. V shed 0 bases and J shed 2 bases, with 15 bases lying between them. The CDR3 has 17 residues. DNA for the CDR3: TGCGCCAGCAGCCAAGATGGTCGGAAGGGGGTCACAGATACGCAGTATTTT. Translation: CASSQDGRKGVTDTQYF.

J is TRBJ1-3 and V is TRBV4-1, with D uncertain. Germline V gene data show CDR1 as MGHRA and CDR2 as YSYEKL. Trimming cost V 0 bases and J 4 bases, with 10 bases left between them. CDR3 size: 15 residues. The CDR3 DNA sequence: TGCGCCAGCAGCCAAGACAGGTCTTCAGGAAACACCATATATTTT. Amino acids: CASSQDRSSGNTIYF.

The chain employs TRBV7-2 and TRBJ2-5; 8 bases fit TRBD2. Germline CDR1 is SGHTA and CDR2 is FQGNSA. Unmatched junction bases numbered 10, after V lost 2 bases and J lost 5 bases. This CDR3 is built from 16 residues. CDR3 DNA sequence: TGTGCCAGCAGCTTATTGGGGCTAGCGGGTGGGGAGACCCAGTACTTC. This encodes CASSLLGLAGGETQYF.

J is TRBJ2-2 and V is TRBV7-3, with 7 bases matching TRBD2. The germline V gene encodes CDR1 SGHTA and CDR2 FQGTGA. V trimming: 2 bases; J trimming: 7 bases; junction bases outside the gene matches: 4. The CDR3 consists of 14 residues. The CDR3, as DNA: TGTGCCAGCAGCTTACTGGGAGGGGACGGGGAGCTGTTTTTT. This codes for CASSLLGGDGELFF. Full variable domain (rest looked up from reference TRBV7-3 and TRBJ2-2): GAGVSQTPSNKVTEKGKYVELRCDPISGHTALYWYRQSLGQGPEFLIYFQGTGAADDSGLPNDRFFAVRPEGSVSTLKIQRTERGDSAVYLCASSLLGGDGELFFGEGSRLTVL.

The chain combines TRBV2 with TRBJ2-7, with D perhaps matching TRBD1 (6 bases). The length of the CDR3 is 14 residues. Trimming left V 3 bases short and J 4 bases short, with 13 bases between. Germline CDR1 and CDR2: SNHLY and FYNNEI. This chain's CDR3 is CASSDQGLLYEQYF. The DNA of the CDR3 is TGTGCCAGCAGTGATCAGGGGCTACTTTACGAGCAGTACTTC.

This chain links TRBV7-3 with TRBJ2-1, with TRBD1 matching 8 bases. This CDR3 contains 15 residues. With V trimmed by 5 bases and J by 0 bases, 3 bases remained unmatched. The V gene's germline CDR1 is SGHTA and CDR2 FQGTGA. The CDR3: CASSQGAASYNEQFF. The CDR3 DNA is TGTGCCAGCAGCCAGGGGGCAGCCTCCTACAATGAGCAGTTCTTC.

The chain couples TRBV7-3 to TRBJ1-5; D gene uncertain. Between the trimmed V and J ends, which lost 3 bases and 3 bases, there was a span of 6 bases. The germline gives CDR1 SGHTA, CDR2 FQGTGA. There are 13 residues in the CDR3. CDR3 residues: CASSFGPNQPQHF. The CDR3 region has the DNA TGTGCCAGCAGCTTTGGCCCCAATCAGCCCCAGCATTTT.

The chain recombines TRBV29-1 with TRBJ2-5; TRBD1 agrees at 7 bases. Trimming at V came to 5 bases and at J to 8 bases, leaving 11 bases not matched to a gene. Germline CDR1 is SQVTM and CDR2 is ANQGSEA. The CDR3 extends over 13 amino acids. The CDR3 DNA is TGCAGCGTTACGCCGAGACAGGGAGTAACCCAGTACTTC. It translates to CSVTPRQGVTQYF.

This rearrangement joins TRBV19 to TRBJ2-1; 13 nucleotides match TRBD2. The CDR3 consists of 18 residues. Trimming cost V 5 bases and J 3 bases; bases outside gene matches: 10. Per germline, CDR1 LNHDA and CDR2 SQIVND (reference sequence). The CDR3, as DNA: TGTGCCAGTAGTCTTAGACTAGCGGGGGGACCGATCTACAATGAGCAGTTCTTC. Protein: CASSLRLAGGPIYNEQFF.

V gene TRBV2 combines with J gene TRBJ1-1; D gene uncertain. The CDR3 is made up of 12 amino acids. V was trimmed by 6 bases and J by 11 bases, leaving 16 bases between them. CDR1 is SNHLY, CDR2 FYNNEI, per germline. Written as DNA, the CDR3 is TGTGCCAGCAGGGAATGGGGTCAGCGGGCTTTCTTT. It codes for CASREWGQRAFF.

The chain couples TRBV5-6 to TRBJ1-5; no reliable D call. CDR3 length: 15 amino acids. The germline V gene has CDR1 SGHDT and CDR2 YYEEEE. The V end lost 4 bases, the J end lost 0 bases, and 11 bases lay between the germline ends. Written as DNA, the CDR3 is TGTGCCAGCAGCCAAGAGGGCTATAGCAATCAGCCCCAGCATTTT. Amino acids: CASSQEGYSNQPQHF.

This clone appeared a few times. V is TRBV4-3 and J is TRBJ1-1; the D is unclear. This CDR3 spans 19 amino acids. The germline CDR1 and CDR2 sequences are LGHNA and YSLEER. V was trimmed by 0 bases and J by 0 bases, leaving 20 bases between them. The CDR3 reads CASSQDALGRERLNTEAFF. CDR3 in DNA: TGCGCCAGCAGCCAAGATGCCCTCGGGCGGGAAAGGTTGAACACTGAAGCTTTCTTT.

This sequence joins TRBV6-5 and TRBJ2-7, with 8 bases matching TRBD2. CDR1 and CDR2 (germline): MNHEY, SVGAGI. There are 15 residues in the CDR3. Germline trimming cut 0 bases from V and 4 bases from J; bases unmatched to any gene: 5. The CDR3 nucleotides read TGTGCCAGCAGTTACTCCAACGGGGGGGGTTACGAGCAGTACTTC. It translates to CASSYSNGGGYEQYF.

DNA of the CDR3: TGTGCCATCAGTCCCGGTTGGTCCACCAATAACACTGAAGCTTTCTTT. This encodes CAISPGWSTNNTEAFF. The genes are TRBV10-3 and TRBJ1-1, with D unclear. The CDR3 length is 16 residues. Germline lookup yields CDR1 ENHRY and CDR2 SYGVKD. The ends were cut back, 5 bases at V and 2 bases at J, with 18 bases in the middle.

This clone was detected only once. The rearrangement joins TRBV9 to TRBJ1-2; 8 positions agree with TRBD1. Germline CDR1 and CDR2: SGDLS and YYNGEE. This CDR3 is built from 15 residues. V gave up 3 bases and J gave up 5 bases; unmatched junction bases: 9. The CDR3 DNA reads TGTGCCAGCAGCGGCCACGACAGGGGCTGGTATGGCTACACCTTC. This codes for CASSGHDRGWYGYTF.

This clone occurred once. This chain connects TRBV11-1 to TRBJ2-5; 8 bases are shared with TRBD1. J lost 5 bases, V lost 3 bases, and 8 bases had no gene match. The CDR3 spans 15 residues. Germline V lookup: CDR1 SGHAT, CDR2 FQDESV (reference sequence). Here the CDR3 DNA reads TGTGCCAGCAGCTTCAGCAGGGGGCGAGGGGAGACCCAGTACTTC. Translated, it gives CASSFSRGRGETQYF.

The V gene is TRBV6-6, the J gene TRBJ1-6; D remains unclear. V dropped 8 bases and J dropped 13 bases, with 21 bases sitting between them. The CDR3 is 14 amino acids. Germline V gives CDR1 MNHNY, CDR2 SVGAGI (reference sequence). The CDR3 reads CASGGEQSSTPLHF. CDR3 nucleotides: TGTGCCAGCGGCGGGGAACAGAGCTCGACGCCCCTCCACTTT.

The gene calls are TRBV10-2 and TRBJ1-1, with a weak D call TRBD1 (6 bases). The germline V gene has CDR1 WSHSY and CDR2 SAAADI. The CDR3 length is 14 residues. Trimming pared 6 bases from V and 7 bases from J, leaving 18 bases between. The CDR3 DNA is TGCGCCAGCAGGGTGGTGACAGGAGTTAGTGAAGCTTTCTTT. Translated, it gives CASRVVTGVSEAFF.